A selection of T cell receptor beta chains follows, all from one sample in a study of blood T cell repertoires in COVID-19. The data were produced by immunoSEQ multiplex PCR, yet TCRdb's version contains in-frame clones alone and is incomplete. Of roughly 100,000 clones detected, more than 80% appear once; the ten largest clones hold about 27%. Material for sequencing was peripheral blood. Source of these receptors: a man in his sixties with acute or convalescent COVID-19. The CDR3 runs from the conserved cysteine through the conserved F or W. The order of the fields is V gene, D gene, J gene, clone size, CDR3 DNA, CDR3 protein. The D gene is left open where the match is weak. Clone size is stated in some rows and not others, as once, few, many or a class when expanded.

TRBV15	NA	TRBJ2-2	NA	TGTGCCACCAGCAAAGTGAGGGCCGGGGAGCTGTTTTTT	CATSKVRAGELFF
TRBV5-1	TRBD1	TRBJ1-5	few	TGCGCCAGCAGCCCCACCGGGACAGACTATCAGCCCCAGCATTTT	CASSPTGTDYQPQHF
TRBV3-1/TRBV3-2	TRBD1	TRBJ1-2	NA	TGTGCCAGCAGCCCGACAGGGAACTATGGCTACACCTTC	CASSPTGNYGYTF
TRBV6-2/TRBV6-3	NA	TRBJ2-2	NA	TGTGCCAGCAGTAGAGCTAGTGACGGTACCGGGGAGCTGTTTTTT	CASSRASDGTGELFF
TRBV5-1	NA	TRBJ2-7	NA	TGCGCCAGTGCCCTTGACAGCTACTACGAGCAGTACTTC	CASALDSYYEQYF
TRBV19	NA	TRBJ1-2	NA	TGTGCCAGTAAAGAGGGAGACCTTGGGGACTATGGCTACACCTTC	CASKEGDLGDYGYTF
TRBV7-9	NA	TRBJ1-1	few	TGTGCCAGCAGCTTACCAGGGTTGGGTAACACTGAAGCTTTCTTT	CASSLPGLGNTEAFF
TRBV5-1	TRBD2	TRBJ2-1	NA	TGCGCCAGCAGCTTAACTAGCGCCCAGGTCAGGGAGCAGTTCTTC	CASSLTSAQVREQFF
TRBV19	NA	TRBJ1-5	NA	TGCGCCAGTAGCGAAAAAGGGAGTAGGAGCAATCAGCCCCAGCATTTT	CASSEKGSRSNQPQHF
TRBV6-2/TRBV6-3	NA	TRBJ1-2	few	TGTGCCAGCAGCCGCCTGACAAATATCTATGGCTACACCTTC	CASSRLTNIYGYTF
TRBV20-1	TRBD1	TRBJ1-1	NA	TGCAGTGCTAGTACCCCACAGACAGGGGATACTGAAGCTTTCTTT	CSASTPQTGDTEAFF
TRBV11-3	TRBD1	TRBJ2-7	NA	TGTGCCAGCAGCCCCGGGCCGGGACAGGGGAAGCACGAGCAGTACTTC	CASSPGPGQGKHEQYF
TRBV5-4	TRBD2	TRBJ2-1	NA	TGTGCCAGCAGCCGGAATTCTCCTAGCGGGGTTTACAATGAGCAGTTCTTC	CASSRNSPSGVYNEQFF